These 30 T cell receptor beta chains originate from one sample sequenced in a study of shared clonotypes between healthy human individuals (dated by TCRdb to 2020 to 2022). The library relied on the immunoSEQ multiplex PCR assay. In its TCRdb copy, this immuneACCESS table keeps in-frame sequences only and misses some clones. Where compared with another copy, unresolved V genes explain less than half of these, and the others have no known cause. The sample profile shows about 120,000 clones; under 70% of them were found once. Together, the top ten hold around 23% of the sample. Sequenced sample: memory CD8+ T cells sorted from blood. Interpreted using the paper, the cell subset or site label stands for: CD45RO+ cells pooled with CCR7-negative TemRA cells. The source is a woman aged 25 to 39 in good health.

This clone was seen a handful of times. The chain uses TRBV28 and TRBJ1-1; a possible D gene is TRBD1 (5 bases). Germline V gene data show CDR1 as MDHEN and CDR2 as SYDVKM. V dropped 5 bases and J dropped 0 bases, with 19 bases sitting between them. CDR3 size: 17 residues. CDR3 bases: TGTGCCAGCAGTCCAACTAGCAGGGAGGGGTTGAACACTGAAGCTTTCTTT. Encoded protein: CASSPTSREGLNTEAFF.

As DNA, the CDR3 is TGTGCCATCCTTGCACTAGCGGGAGGGCCTTTTTTTGAGCAGTACTTC. The encoded protein is CAILALAGGPFFEQYF. The gene calls are TRBV10-3 and TRBJ2-7, with 13 bases that match TRBD2. This CDR3 contains 16 residues. V shed 8 bases and J 7 bases; nucleotides not matched to a gene: 14. The germline gives CDR1 ENHRY, CDR2 SYGVKD.

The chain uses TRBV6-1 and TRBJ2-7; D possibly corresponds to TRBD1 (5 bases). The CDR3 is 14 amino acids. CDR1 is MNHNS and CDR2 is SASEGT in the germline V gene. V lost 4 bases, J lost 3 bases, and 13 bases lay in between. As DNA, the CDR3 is TGTGCCAGCAGTGTACAAGGGGTTAACTACGAGCAGTACTTC. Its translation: CASSVQGVNYEQYF.

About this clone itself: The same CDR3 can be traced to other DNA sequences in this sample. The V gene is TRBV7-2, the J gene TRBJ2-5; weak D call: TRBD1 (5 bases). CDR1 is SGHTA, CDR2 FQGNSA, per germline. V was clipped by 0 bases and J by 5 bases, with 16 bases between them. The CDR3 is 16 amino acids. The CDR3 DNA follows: TGTGCCAGCAGCTTAGCTCAGGGCCCAATCGTCGAGACCCAGTACTTC. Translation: CASSLAQGPIVETQYF.

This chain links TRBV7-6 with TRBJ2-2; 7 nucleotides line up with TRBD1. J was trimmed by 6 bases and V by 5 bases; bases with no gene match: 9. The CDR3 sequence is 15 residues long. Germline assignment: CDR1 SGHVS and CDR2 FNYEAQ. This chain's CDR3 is CASSHLGQGAGELFF. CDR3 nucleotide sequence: TGTGCCAGCAGCCACCTTGGGCAGGGGGCCGGGGAGCTGTTTTTT.

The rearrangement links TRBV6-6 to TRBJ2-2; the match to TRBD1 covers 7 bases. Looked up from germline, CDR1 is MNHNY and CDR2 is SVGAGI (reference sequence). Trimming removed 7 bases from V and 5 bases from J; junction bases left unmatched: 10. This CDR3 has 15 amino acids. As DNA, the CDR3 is TGTGCCAGCACCGACAGGGAAGTAGGGACCGGGGAGCTGTTTTTT. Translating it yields CASTDREVGTGELFF.

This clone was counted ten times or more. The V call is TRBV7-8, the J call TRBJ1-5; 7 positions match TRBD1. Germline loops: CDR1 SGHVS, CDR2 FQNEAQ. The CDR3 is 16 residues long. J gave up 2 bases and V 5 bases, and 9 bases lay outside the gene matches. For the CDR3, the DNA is TGTGCCAGCAGCGCCTCGACAGGGTCAGGCAATCAGCCCCAGCATTTT. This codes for CASSASTGSGNQPQHF. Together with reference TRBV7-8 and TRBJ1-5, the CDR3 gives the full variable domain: GAGVSQSPRYKVAKRGQDVALRCDPISGHVSLFWYQQALGQGPEFLTYFQNEAQLDKSGLPSDRFFAERPEGSVSTLKIQRTQQEDSAVYLCASSASTGSGNQPQHFGDGTRLSIL.

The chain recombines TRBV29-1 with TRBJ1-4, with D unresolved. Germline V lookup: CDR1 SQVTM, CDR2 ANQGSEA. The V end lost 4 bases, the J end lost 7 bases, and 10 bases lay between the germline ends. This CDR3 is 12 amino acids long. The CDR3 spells CSVVGVGEKLFF. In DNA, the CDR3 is TGCAGCGTTGTTGGGGTCGGTGAAAAACTGTTTTTT.

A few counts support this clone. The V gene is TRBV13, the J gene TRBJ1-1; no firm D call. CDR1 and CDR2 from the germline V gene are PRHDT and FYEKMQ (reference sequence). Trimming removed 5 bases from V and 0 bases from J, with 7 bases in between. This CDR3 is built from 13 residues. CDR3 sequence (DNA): TGTGCCAGCAGCCCCCCCGTGAACACTGAAGCTTTCTTT. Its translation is CASSPPVNTEAFF.

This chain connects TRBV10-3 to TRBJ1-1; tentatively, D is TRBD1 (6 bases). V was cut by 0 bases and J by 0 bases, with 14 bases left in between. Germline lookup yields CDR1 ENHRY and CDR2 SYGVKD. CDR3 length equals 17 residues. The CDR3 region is CAISESFGGRVNTEAFF. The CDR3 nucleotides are TGTGCCATCAGTGAGTCCTTCGGGGGCAGGGTGAACACTGAAGCTTTCTTT.

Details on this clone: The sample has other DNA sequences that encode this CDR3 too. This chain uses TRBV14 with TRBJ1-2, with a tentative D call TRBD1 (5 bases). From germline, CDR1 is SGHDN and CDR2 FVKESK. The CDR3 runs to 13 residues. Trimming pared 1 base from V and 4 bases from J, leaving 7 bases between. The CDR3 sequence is CASSQVGTYGYTF. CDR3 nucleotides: TGTGCCAGCAGCCAAGTAGGGACCTATGGCTACACCTTC.

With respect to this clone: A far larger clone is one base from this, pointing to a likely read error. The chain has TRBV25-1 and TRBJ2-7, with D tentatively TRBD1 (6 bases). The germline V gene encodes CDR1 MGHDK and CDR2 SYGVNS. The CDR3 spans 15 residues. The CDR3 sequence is CVSSSGQLPPNEQYF. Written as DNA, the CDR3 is TGTGTCAGCAGTAGTGGACAGCTACCCCCCAACGAGCAGTACTTC.

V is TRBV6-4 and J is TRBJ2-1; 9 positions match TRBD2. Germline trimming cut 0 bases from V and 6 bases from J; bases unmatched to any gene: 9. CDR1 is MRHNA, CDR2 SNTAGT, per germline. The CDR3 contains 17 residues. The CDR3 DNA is TGTGCCAGCAGTGACTCTGGCGGGAGGGCCCCGGGCAATGAGCAGTTCTTC. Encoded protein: CASSDSGGRAPGNEQFF.

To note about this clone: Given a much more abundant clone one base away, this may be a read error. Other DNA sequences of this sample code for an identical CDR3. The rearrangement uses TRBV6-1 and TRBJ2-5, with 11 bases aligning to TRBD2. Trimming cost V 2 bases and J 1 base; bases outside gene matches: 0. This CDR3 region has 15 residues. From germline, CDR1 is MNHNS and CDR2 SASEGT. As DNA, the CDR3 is TGTGCCAGCAGTGAACTAGCGGGAGGCCAAGAGACCCAGTACTTC. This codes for CASSELAGGQETQYF.

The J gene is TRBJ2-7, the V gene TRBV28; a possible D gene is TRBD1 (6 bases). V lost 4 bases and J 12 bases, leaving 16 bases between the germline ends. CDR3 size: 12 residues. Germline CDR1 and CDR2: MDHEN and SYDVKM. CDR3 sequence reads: CASSSTQGLGYF. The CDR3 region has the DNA TGTGCCAGCAGTTCAACACAGGGTCTCGGGTACTTC.

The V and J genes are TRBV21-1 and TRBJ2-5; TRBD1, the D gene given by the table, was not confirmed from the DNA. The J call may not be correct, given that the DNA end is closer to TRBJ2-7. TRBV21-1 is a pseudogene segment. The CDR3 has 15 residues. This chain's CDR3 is CASSKCGTGSYEQYF. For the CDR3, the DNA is TGTGCCAGCAGCAAATGTGGGACAGGGTCCTACGAGCAGTACTTC.

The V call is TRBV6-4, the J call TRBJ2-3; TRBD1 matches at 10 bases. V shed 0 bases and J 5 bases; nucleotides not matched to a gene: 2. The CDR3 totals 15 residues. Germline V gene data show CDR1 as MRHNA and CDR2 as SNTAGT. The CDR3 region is CASSDSGQGGDTQYF. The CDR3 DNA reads TGTGCCAGCAGTGACTCAGGACAGGGGGGAGATACGCAGTATTTT.

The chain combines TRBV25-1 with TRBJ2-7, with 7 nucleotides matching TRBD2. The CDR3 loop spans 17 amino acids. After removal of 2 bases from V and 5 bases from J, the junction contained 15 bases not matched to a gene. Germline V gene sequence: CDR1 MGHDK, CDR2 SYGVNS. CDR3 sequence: CASSERMRERALDEQYF. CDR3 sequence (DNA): TGTGCCAGCAGTGAAAGAATGCGGGAGAGAGCTCTTGACGAGCAGTACTTC.

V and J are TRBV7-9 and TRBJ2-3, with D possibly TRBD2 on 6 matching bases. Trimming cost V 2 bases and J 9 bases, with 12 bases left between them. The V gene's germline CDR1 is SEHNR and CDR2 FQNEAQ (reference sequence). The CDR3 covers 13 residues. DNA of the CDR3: TGTGCCAGCAGCTTACCGGGAGAGGGGACGCAGTATTTT. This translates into CASSLPGEGTQYF.

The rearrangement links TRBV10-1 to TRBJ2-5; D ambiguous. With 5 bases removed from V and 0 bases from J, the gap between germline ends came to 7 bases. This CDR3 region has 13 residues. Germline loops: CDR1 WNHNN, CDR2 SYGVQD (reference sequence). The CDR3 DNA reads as TGCGCCAGCAGTACAGACTACCAAGAGACCCAGTACTTC. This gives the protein CASSTDYQETQYF.

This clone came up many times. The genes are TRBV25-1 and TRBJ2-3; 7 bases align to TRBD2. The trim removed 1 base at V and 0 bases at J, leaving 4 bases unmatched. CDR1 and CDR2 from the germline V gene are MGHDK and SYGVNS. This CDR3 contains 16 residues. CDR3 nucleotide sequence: TGTGCCAGCAGTGAATCGACTAGCACAAGCACAGATACGCAGTATTTT. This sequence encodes CASSESTSTSTDTQYF.

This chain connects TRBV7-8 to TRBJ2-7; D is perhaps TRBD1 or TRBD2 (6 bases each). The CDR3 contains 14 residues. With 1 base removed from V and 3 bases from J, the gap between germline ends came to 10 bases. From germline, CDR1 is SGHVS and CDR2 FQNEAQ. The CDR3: CASSLERGRYEQYF. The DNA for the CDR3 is TGTGCCAGCAGCTTAGAACGGGGGCGCTACGAGCAGTACTTC.

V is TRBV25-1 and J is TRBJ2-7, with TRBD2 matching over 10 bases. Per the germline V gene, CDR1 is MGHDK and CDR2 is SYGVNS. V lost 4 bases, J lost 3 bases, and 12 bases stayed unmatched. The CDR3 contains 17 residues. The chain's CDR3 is CASSGKTGTSDFYEQYF. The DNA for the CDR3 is TGTGCCAGCAGTGGGAAAACCGGGACTAGCGACTTCTACGAGCAGTACTTC.

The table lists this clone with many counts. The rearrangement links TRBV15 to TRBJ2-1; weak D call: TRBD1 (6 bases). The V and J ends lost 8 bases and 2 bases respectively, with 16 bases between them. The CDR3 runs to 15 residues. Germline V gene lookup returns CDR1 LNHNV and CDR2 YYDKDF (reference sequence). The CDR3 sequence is CATSPRDTAYNEQFF. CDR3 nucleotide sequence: TGTGCCACCTCCCCCCGGGACACAGCCTACAATGAGCAGTTCTTC.

This CDR3 reads CASARGFHSNQPQHF. CDR3 DNA: TGTGCCAGCGCCAGGGGGTTCCATAGCAATCAGCCCCAGCATTTT. This chain joins TRBV28 and TRBJ1-5, with 7 nucleotides matching TRBD1. CDR1 and CDR2 from the germline V gene are MDHEN and SYDVKM. With V trimmed by 8 bases and J by 0 bases, 7 bases remained unmatched. The CDR3 contains 15 residues.

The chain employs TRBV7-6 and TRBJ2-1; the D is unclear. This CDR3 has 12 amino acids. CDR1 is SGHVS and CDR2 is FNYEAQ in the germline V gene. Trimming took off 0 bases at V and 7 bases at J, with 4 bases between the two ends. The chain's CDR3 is CASSLAINEQFF. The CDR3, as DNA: TGTGCCAGCAGCTTAGCAATTAATGAGCAGTTCTTC.

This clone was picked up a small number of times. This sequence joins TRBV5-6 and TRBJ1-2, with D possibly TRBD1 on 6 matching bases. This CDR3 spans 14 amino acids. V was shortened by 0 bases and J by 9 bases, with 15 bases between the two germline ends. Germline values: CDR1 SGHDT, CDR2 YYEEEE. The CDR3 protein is CASSLDPDRWSYTF. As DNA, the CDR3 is TGTGCCAGCAGCTTGGATCCCGACAGGTGGAGCTACACCTTC.

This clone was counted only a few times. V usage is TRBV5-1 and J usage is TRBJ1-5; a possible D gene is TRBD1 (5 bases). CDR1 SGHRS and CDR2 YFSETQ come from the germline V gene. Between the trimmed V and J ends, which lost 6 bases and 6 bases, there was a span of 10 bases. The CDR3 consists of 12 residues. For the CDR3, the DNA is TGCGCCAGCATCCGGGGGAGTCAGCCCCAGCATTTT. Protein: CASIRGSQPQHF.

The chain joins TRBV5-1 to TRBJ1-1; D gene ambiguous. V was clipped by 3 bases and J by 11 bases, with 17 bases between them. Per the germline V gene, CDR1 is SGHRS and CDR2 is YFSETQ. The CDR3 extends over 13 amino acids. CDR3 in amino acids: CASSYKGWGEAFF. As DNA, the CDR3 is TGCGCCAGCAGCTACAAAGGCTGGGGAGAGGCTTTCTTT.

CDR3 nucleotide sequence: TGCGCCAGCAGCTTGATCGAACTTTACAATGAGCAGTTCTTC. Its translation is CASSLIELYNEQFF. The chain is built from TRBV5-1 and TRBJ2-1; no clear D. The CDR3 is 14 amino acids. Per the germline V gene, CDR1 is SGHRS and CDR2 is YFSETQ. V was clipped by 1 base and J by 4 bases, with 9 bases between them.